These 21 T cell receptor beta chains were all obtained from the same sample, sequenced in a study of PD-1 blockade in classical Hodgkin lymphoma. Every patient was affected by relapse after autologous stem cell transplantation, while exposure to brentuximab vedotin was not uniform. The assay was immunoSEQ multiplex PCR, and TCRdb's table has in-frame clones only and misses some. The table shows 55,000 to 65,000 clones, with approximately 92% occurring only once. The sequencing used peripheral blood mononuclear cells (PBMCs), collected at baseline. These receptors were taken from a human donor with classical Hodgkin lymphoma.

The genes are TRBV27 and TRBJ1-2; TRBD1 matches at 7 bases. The CDR3 has 13 residues. Germline V gives CDR1 MNHEY, CDR2 SMNVEV (reference sequence). J was trimmed by 5 bases and V by 2 bases; bases with no gene match: 2. The CDR3 is CASSLTGQYGYTF. CDR3 in DNA: TGTGCCAGCAGTTTAACGGGACAGTATGGCTACACCTTC.

The genes are TRBV5-4 and TRBJ2-7; D unresolved. Germline CDR1 SGHNT, CDR2 YYREEE (reference sequence). This CDR3 has 14 residues. V lost 0 bases, J lost 7 bases, and 14 bases lay in between. The CDR3 here is CASSLVATGREQYF. For the CDR3, the DNA is TGTGCCAGCAGCTTGGTGGCGACGGGCCGGGAGCAGTACTTC.

The V gene is TRBV7-9, the J gene TRBJ1-1; D might be TRBD1 (6 bases). The CDR3 contains 13 residues. CDR1 and CDR2 (germline): SEHNR, FQNEAQ (reference sequence). Trimming pared 0 bases from V and 6 bases from J, leaving 8 bases between. The CDR3 nucleotides read TGTGCCAGCAGCTTAGCATCAGGGGCTGAAGCTTTCTTT. It encodes CASSLASGAEAFF.

The V gene is TRBV7-9, the J gene TRBJ2-5; TRBD1 agrees at 7 bases. The junction had 6 bases not matched to a gene; V was cut back by 6 bases and J by 2 bases. Per germline, CDR1 SEHNR and CDR2 FQNEAQ (reference sequence). The CDR3 contains 14 residues. Here the CDR3 reads CASRGQPVQETQYF. The DNA for the CDR3 is TGTGCCAGCAGGGGACAGCCAGTTCAAGAGACCCAGTACTTC.

This chain joins TRBV5-4 and TRBJ2-3; no firm D call. CDR1 and CDR2 (germline): SGHNT, YYREEE (reference sequence). The CDR3 runs 14 residues. The ends were cut back, 0 bases at V and 5 bases at J, with 10 bases in the middle. CDR3 sequence: CASSLAGRVDTQYF. CDR3 nucleotides: TGTGCCAGCAGCTTGGCGGGCCGCGTAGATACGCAGTATTTT. The complete variable domain, with remaining parts taken from reference TRBV5-4 and TRBJ2-3, reads ETGVTQSPTHLIKTRGQQVTLRCSSQSGHNTVSWYQQALGQGPQFIFQYYREEENGRGNFPPRFSGLQFPNYSSELNVNALELDDSALYLCASSLAGRVDTQYFGPGTRLTVL.

This sequence joins TRBV10-3 and TRBJ2-3; 9 nucleotides line up with TRBD2. The germline gives CDR1 ENHRY, CDR2 SYGVKD. This CDR3 has 16 residues. J gave up 0 bases and V 7 bases, and 8 bases lay outside the gene matches. CDR3: CAIIRVLAGSTDTQYF. As DNA, the CDR3 is TGTGCCATCATTAGGGTACTAGCGGGTAGCACAGATACGCAGTATTTT.

This sequence joins TRBV6-5 and TRBJ1-1, with D maybe TRBD1 (5 bases). The V end lost 2 bases, the J end lost 2 bases, and 9 bases lay between the germline ends. CDR1 MNHEY and CDR2 SVGAGI come from the germline V gene. The CDR3 runs 14 residues. The CDR3, as DNA: TGTGCCAGCAGTTACCTGGGGGGTAACACTGAAGCTTTCTTT. Protein sequence: CASSYLGGNTEAFF.

This chain connects TRBV15 to TRBJ1-1, with D unclear. V was trimmed by 0 bases and J by 11 bases, leaving 10 bases between them. This CDR3 is 12 amino acids long. Per germline, CDR1 LNHNV and CDR2 YYDKDF (reference sequence). Here the CDR3 DNA reads TGTGCCACCAGCAGAGATGACCGGGTGGCTTTCTTT. Protein sequence: CATSRDDRVAFF.

The chain carries TRBV4-2 and TRBJ1-2; 8 nucleotides agree with TRBD1. Trimming removed 4 bases from V and 5 bases from J; junction bases left unmatched: 12. Germline CDR1 and CDR2: LGHNA and YNFKEQ. CDR3 length: 16 amino acids. CDR3 sequence: CASSPRSRTGMYGYTF. The CDR3 DNA reads as TGTGCCAGCAGCCCCCGGAGCCGGACAGGGATGTATGGCTACACCTTC.

This CDR3 reads CSVTGMNTEAFF. CDR3 DNA sequence: TGCAGCGTGACAGGGATGAACACTGAAGCTTTCTTT. V and J are TRBV29-1 and TRBJ1-1; 7 positions match TRBD1. Germline assignment: CDR1 SQVTM and CDR2 ANQGSEA. Trimming removed 6 bases from V and 0 bases from J; junction bases left unmatched: 1. The CDR3 is 12 amino acids.

The chain links TRBV7-9 to TRBJ2-6; 7 nucleotides agree with TRBD1. V lost 8 bases and J lost 4; bases outside the gene matches: 5. The CDR3 contains 14 residues. Germline CDR1 and CDR2: SEHNR and FQNEAQ (reference sequence). This chain's CDR3 is CASPPDRGANVLTF. The CDR3, as DNA: TGTGCCAGCCCACCGGACAGGGGGGCCAACGTCCTGACTTTC.

The rearrangement uses TRBV10-3 and TRBJ1-5; D is unresolved. Germline CDR1 and CDR2: ENHRY and SYGVKD. This CDR3 contains 15 residues. V gave up 0 bases and J gave up 4 bases, with 10 bases separating them. For the CDR3, the DNA is TGTGCCATCAGTGAGTCGTCTCGGGAAAATCAGCCCCAGCATTTT. Translating it yields CAISESSRENQPQHF.

V gene TRBV7-6 combines with J gene TRBJ2-3; D is uncertain. Trimming took off 1 base at V and 4 bases at J, with 3 bases between the two ends. The CDR3 contains 12 residues. Germline lookup yields CDR1 SGHVS and CDR2 FNYEAQ. CDR3 protein: CASSLGADTQYF. The CDR3 DNA is TGTGCCAGCAGCTTAGGTGCAGATACGCAGTATTTT.

J is TRBJ1-6 and V is TRBV18; D is perhaps TRBD1 (6 bases). Germline loops: CDR1 KGHSH, CDR2 LQKENI. This CDR3 is built from 13 residues. Trimming shortened V by 5 bases and J by 8 bases, and 10 bases separated the two germline ends. The DNA for the CDR3 is TGTGCCAGCTCAGGGGGCAGTTATTCACCCCTCCACTTT. Its protein product is CASSGGSYSPLHF.

The chain carries TRBV5-4 and TRBJ1-1; D gene unclear. Germline assignment: CDR1 SGHNT and CDR2 YYREEE (reference sequence). This CDR3 spans 18 amino acids. Trimming took off 4 bases at V and 3 bases at J, with 25 bases between the two ends. CDR3 loop: CASSLRPGLSSKDTEAFF. The CDR3 nucleotides are TGTGCCAGCAGCCTAAGGCCCGGGTTATCCTCTAAGGACACTGAAGCTTTCTTT.

The V call is TRBV30, the J call TRBJ2-2; 8 nucleotides line up with TRBD1. The germline V gene encodes CDR1 GTSNPN and CDR2 SVGIG (reference sequence). With V trimmed by 2 bases and J by 5 bases, 7 bases remained unmatched. The CDR3 has 15 amino acids. The CDR3 loop is CAWSTGQGITGELFF. For the CDR3, the DNA is TGTGCCTGGAGTACTGGACAGGGAATTACCGGGGAGCTGTTTTTT.

The V and J genes are TRBV29-1 and TRBJ2-1, with a tentative D call TRBD2 (6 bases). CDR3 length equals 13 residues. Germline V CDR1 and CDR2: SQVTM, ANQGSEA. V gave up 5 bases and J gave up 7 bases, with 15 bases separating them. The chain's CDR3 is CSVRSGEENEQFF. CDR3 bases: TGCAGCGTTCGGTCGGGGGAAGAGAATGAGCAGTTCTTC.

The rearrangement links TRBV4-1 to TRBJ1-1; D not resolved. Trimming stripped 0 bases from V and 2 bases from J, with 16 bases between. The germline gives CDR1 MGHRA, CDR2 YSYEKL. This CDR3 has 17 residues. The chain's CDR3 is CASSQEYWTVRNTEAFF. CDR3 nucleotide sequence: TGCGCCAGCAGCCAAGAATATTGGACGGTTAGAAACACTGAAGCTTTCTTT.

CDR3 DNA: TGTGCCAGCAGCCTTGCCGGTGGTAGCAGCAATGAGCAGTTCTTC. It is translated as CASSLAGGSSNEQFF. This chain uses TRBV5-4 with TRBJ2-1, with no clear D. V was cut by 4 bases and J by 6 bases, with 17 bases left in between. The CDR3 contains 15 residues. The germline V gene encodes CDR1 SGHNT and CDR2 YYREEE (reference sequence).

The chain recombines TRBV4-1 with TRBJ1-4; maybe TRBD1 (6 bases). CDR1 is MGHRA, CDR2 YSYEKL, per germline. V was clipped by 1 base and J by 3 bases, with 18 bases between them. This CDR3 region has 18 residues. The CDR3 DNA reads as TGCGCCAGCAGCCAAGCCTGGGACATCTCACCGCCTAATGAAAAACTGTTTTTT. Protein: CASSQAWDISPPNEKLFF.

The rearrangement links TRBV5-1 to TRBJ2-7, with D perhaps being TRBD1 or TRBD2 (5 bases each). V lost 0 bases and J lost 6, with 10 bases in between. This CDR3 comprises 13 residues. Germline CDR1 and CDR2: SGHRS and YFSETQ. The CDR3 sequence is CASSLERGVEQYF. For the CDR3, the DNA is TGCGCCAGCAGCTTGGAAAGAGGGGTCGAGCAGTACTTC.